This record concerns one T cell receptor (beta chain) sequence. This entry is derived from a study of blood T cell repertoires in COVID-19. Per the original methods: Reference gene primer amplification gave nucleated cell count estimates. TCRdb's table, derived via immunoSEQ multiplex PCR, lists solely in-frame clones and lacks some. Clone size and the V and J calls come from that table; the DNA yielded D and trimming. Of approximately 220,000 clones listed, about 80% are singletons. This clonotype originated in a woman aged 35 to 49 with active or convalescent COVID-19. The sequenced material came from peripheral blood.

CDR3 nucleotides: TGTGCCAGCTCACCAAATGCGGGTTCAGCCTACAATGAGCAGTTCTTC. Translated: CASSPNAGSAYNEQFF. This chain connects TRBV18 to TRBJ2-1, with D tentatively TRBD2 (5 bases). Trimming shortened V by 2 bases and J by 2 bases, and 13 bases separated the two germline ends. Germline V gives CDR1 KGHSH, CDR2 LQKENI. The CDR3 runs 16 residues.